A selection of T cell receptor beta chains follows, all from one sample in a study of blood T cell repertoires in COVID-19. Sequenced by immunoSEQ multiplex PCR; TCRdb stores in-frame clones only, minus some. The sample has approximately 250,000 clones; 75% to 85% are singletons. The sequenced material came from peripheral blood. These receptors were taken from a man aged 45-65 years with COVID-19, enrolled during active disease. Each CDR3 is given with its conserved first and last residue. D genes are given only for firm matches. Size is stated for part of the rows, as once, few or many counts, or as a class when the clone is expanded.

v_call	d_call	j_call	clone_size	cdr3_nt	cdr3_aa
TRBV4-3	NA	TRBJ2-3	NA	TGCGCCAGCAGCCCCCAGATCCCAGATACGCAGTATTTT	CASSPQIPDTQYF
TRBV2	NA	TRBJ1-1	NA	TGTGCCAGCAGTGAATCCCCCGGCAGGGGGAACACTGAAGCTTTCTTT	CASSESPGRGNTEAFF
TRBV24-1	NA	TRBJ2-2	NA	TGTGCCACCAGTGGCAGGGGGGACACCGGGGAGCTGTTTTTT	CATSGRGDTGELFF
TRBV7-2	NA	TRBJ1-2	NA	TGTGCCAGCAGCTTAAGTACCATCCAGGGCAGAGGCTACACCTTC	CASSLSTIQGRGYTF
TRBV29-1	TRBD1	TRBJ2-3	NA	TGCAGCGCCGCCCAGGGGGCATTCACAGATACGCAGTATTTT	CSAAQGAFTDTQYF
TRBV2	NA	TRBJ1-2	once	TGTGCCAGCAGTGAGATTCAGGGAATTTATGGCTACACCTTC	CASSEIQGIYGYTF
TRBV19	NA	TRBJ1-1	NA	TGTGCCAGTAGTATCGGGGCACAGGGGAACACTGAAGCTTTCTTT	CASSIGAQGNTEAFF
TRBV19	TRBD1	TRBJ2-1	NA	TGTGCCAGTTCCAGGGGGTACGATGAGCAGTTCTTC	CASSRGYDEQFF
TRBV6-6	TRBD1	TRBJ1-5	NA	TGTGCCAGCATTCGGGCAGGGGGCACGGGGAGCAATCAGCCCCAGCATTTT	CASIRAGGTGSNQPQHF
TRBV3-1/TRBV3-2	TRBD1	TRBJ2-2	NA	TGTGCCAGCAGCGCCCGGGACAGGAACACCGGGGAGCTGTTTTTT	CASSARDRNTGELFF
TRBV19	NA	TRBJ2-7	NA	TGTGCCAGTAGTTCTAGCACCGGCTCCTACGAGCAGTACTTC	CASSSSTGSYEQYF
TRBV7-9	NA	TRBJ1-2	NA	TGTGCCAGCAGCTTCCGGGACTTTCGCGGCTACACCTTC	CASSFRDFRGYTF
TRBV28	NA	TRBJ1-5	NA	TGTGCCAGCAGTCCGAGGGCGGGGGTGGATGATCAGCCCCAGCATTTT	CASSPRAGVDDQPQHF
TRBV11-3	NA	TRBJ2-7	NA	TGTGCCAGCAGCTTGGACTCCACCGGGCCCGAGCAGTACTTC	CASSLDSTGPEQYF
TRBV11-2	NA	TRBJ1-5	NA	TGTGCCAGCAGCTTAAGCTCGAATCAGCCCCAGCATTTT	CASSLSSNQPQHF
TRBV7-2	NA	TRBJ1-1	once	TGTGCCAGCAGCTTAGTCTGGGACACCAGGAACACTGAAGCTTTCTTT	CASSLVWDTRNTEAFF
TRBV4-2	TRBD2	TRBJ2-1	NA	TGTGCCAGCAGCCAAGAAATGACGGGACTAGGTCGCTATGAGCAGTTCTTC	CASSQEMTGLGRYEQFF
TRBV7-9	TRBD2	TRBJ2-5	NA	TGTGCCATCACTAGCGGGGACCAAGAGACCCAGTACTTC	CAITSGDQETQYF
TRBV5-5	NA	TRBJ2-3	NA	TGTGCCAGCACGGCCACGAGGTCCTACACAGATACGCAGTATTTT	CASTATRSYTDTQYF
TRBV24-1	TRBD1	TRBJ2-7	NA	TGTGCCACCAGTGGACAGGGGGCTTACGAGCAGTACTTC	CATSGQGAYEQYF
TRBV29-1	TRBD1	TRBJ1-2	NA	TGCAGCGTTGAAAGGGTAGAGGGGGCAGCGGACTATGGCTACACCTTC	CSVERVEGAADYGYTF
TRBV15	TRBD1	TRBJ1-4	NA	TGTGCCACCAGCAGAGATTCGCGCCAGGGGGCGCGGGGAACTAATGAAAAACTGTTTTTT	CATSRDSRQGARGTNEKLFF
TRBV28	NA	TRBJ1-4	few	TGTGCCAGCAGCCCAGGGCTAGGTGAAAAACTGTTTTTT	CASSPGLGEKLFF
TRBV9	NA	TRBJ2-1	NA	TGTGCCAGCAGCGTAGGGCTTGAGCAGTTCTTC	CASSVGLEQFF
TRBV11-2	NA	TRBJ1-3	NA	TGTGCCAGCACCCCCCAAAACGGAGGGTACGGTGGAAACACCATATATTTT	CASTPQNGGYGGNTIYF
TRBV6-5	NA	TRBJ1-4	NA	TGTGCCAGCAGCCAGGACAGTTTACTGAATGAAAAACTGTTTTTT	CASSQDSLLNEKLFF
TRBV2	NA	TRBJ1-4	NA	TGTGCCAGCAGCAGCGATATATCTAATGAAAAACTGTTTTTT	CASSSDISNEKLFF
TRBV3-1/TRBV3-2	NA	TRBJ1-2	NA	TGTGCCAGCAGCCAAGAAGGCGCTCTTTGGCGGTATGGCTACACCTTC	CASSQEGALWRYGYTF
TRBV9	TRBD1	TRBJ2-4	NA	TGTGCCAGCAGCGCGTCAGGGGGTTTAGCCAAAAACATTCAGTACTTC	CASSASGGLAKNIQYF
TRBV4-1	TRBD1	TRBJ2-7	NA	TGCGCCAGCAGCCGGACAGGGGGCTACGACGAGCAGTACTTC	CASSRTGGYDEQYF
TRBV7-8	TRBD1	TRBJ2-1	NA	TGTGCCAGCAGCCGCAGGGGGTCCTACAATGAGCAGTTCTTC	CASSRRGSYNEQFF
TRBV15	NA	TRBJ1-2	NA	TGTGCCACCAGCAGAGATATCGGGGGAGGCCTTGGCTACACCTTC	CATSRDIGGGLGYTF
TRBV28	NA	TRBJ1-6	NA	TGTGCCAGCAGTTTTTTCAAAGGCTGGGCTGCAGATTCACCCCTCCACTTT	CASSFFKGWAADSPLHF
TRBV7-9	NA	TRBJ2-7	NA	TGTGCCAGCAGCTTGACGCTGCGGGGATCCTACGAGCAGTACTTC	CASSLTLRGSYEQYF
TRBV3-1/TRBV3-2	NA	TRBJ1-1	NA	TGTGCCAGCAGCCAAGATCGAGGCTGGAGGAACACTGAAGCTTTCTTT	CASSQDRGWRNTEAFF
TRBV2	TRBD2	TRBJ2-3	NA	TGTGCCAGCTGGATAGCGGGCGGGGCCACGCAGTATTTT	CASWIAGGATQYF
TRBV28	TRBD2	TRBJ2-7	NA	TGTGCCAGCAGTTTCCGGGGGGGCCGGTCCTACGAGCAGTACTTC	CASSFRGGRSYEQYF
TRBV27	TRBD2	TRBJ2-3	NA	TGTGCCAGCAGTATGCGCCCACCGGGACTAGCTAAAGATACGCAGTATTTT	CASSMRPPGLAKDTQYF
TRBV5-5	NA	TRBJ1-1	NA	TGTGCCAGCAGCCCACGAGTTTTACTCAATTTGAACACTGAAGCTTTCTTT	CASSPRVLLNLNTEAFF
TRBV19	NA	TRBJ1-3	NA	TGTGCCAGCACCAGGCGGGGTCCTACCGGAAACACCATATATTTT	CASTRRGPTGNTIYF
TRBV10-3	NA	TRBJ2-7	NA	TGTGCCTTAAAACAGGGTGAATCTCAAGAGCAGTACTTC	CALKQGESQEQYF
TRBV15	TRBD2	TRBJ2-2	NA	TGTGCCACCAGCGAGCCGAGGACTAGCGGGGGGGCCGGCCGGGAGCTGTTTTTT	CATSEPRTSGGAGRELFF
TRBV11-2	NA	TRBJ2-3	NA	TGTGCCAGCAGCTTAGGAAGCGTGGGAGATACGCAGTATTTT	CASSLGSVGDTQYF
TRBV7-9	NA	TRBJ2-7	NA	TGTGCCAGCAGCCGATCCGGACAGCACTACACCTACGAGCAGTACTTC	CASSRSGQHYTYEQYF
TRBV27	TRBD1	TRBJ2-7	once	TGTGCCAGCAGTTTGTCGGACACAGGGGACGAGCAGTACTTC	CASSLSDTGDEQYF
TRBV19	NA	TRBJ1-5	NA	TGTGCCAGTAGTATAGTCCATTTGCGGGGGGCGGGCAATCAGCCCCAGCATTTT	CASSIVHLRGAGNQPQHF
TRBV27	TRBD1	TRBJ2-5	NA	TGTGCCAGCAGTCGGACAGGGGGCGAAGAGACCCAGTACTTC	CASSRTGGEETQYF
TRBV2	TRBD2	TRBJ2-2	once	TGTGCCAGCAGTGAACGGGGACTCGCGGGGGGGCCAGACACCGGGGAGCTGTTTTTT	CASSERGLAGGPDTGELFF
TRBV2	TRBD1	TRBJ1-1	few	TGTGCCAGCAGTGAATCGGACAGGGACTCTCTGAACACTGAAGCTTTCTTT	CASSESDRDSLNTEAFF
TRBV27	TRBD1	TRBJ1-5	NA	TGTGCCAGCAGTTCCCGGACAGGGGTTCAGCCCCAGCATTTT	CASSSRTGVQPQHF
TRBV28	NA	TRBJ1-6	NA	TGTGCCAGCAGTAACTCCAGGGCTACGGGCTATAATTCACCCCTCCACTTT	CASSNSRATGYNSPLHF